One and the same sample provided the 29 T cell receptor beta chains below, sequenced in a study of spatial heterogeneity in lung cancer. A single record per CDR3 protein comes from TCRdb applying MiXCR to the 5' RACE reads. The sample records tens of thousands of distinct CDR3 sequences, about 9.4% being singletons. Time point described: sample taken at primary tumor resection. The input material, whole RNA from tumor, nontumor lung or frozen PBMC, was sequenced unsorted. This specimen consisted of PBMCs, obtained at surgery. The source is a male donor with early-stage non-small cell lung cancer.

This sequence joins TRBV9 and TRBJ2-2; 8 nucleotides agree with TRBD1. This CDR3 region has 17 residues. V shed 2 bases, J shed 2 bases, and the junction held 8 bases outside the gene matches. Germline CDR1 SGDLS, CDR2 YYNGEE. The CDR3 region is CASSVGPRGRNTGELFF. For the CDR3, the DNA is TGTGCCAGCAGCGTCGGTCCCAGGGGGCGCAACACCGGGGAGCTGTTTTTT. The whole variable domain, filled in from reference TRBV9 and TRBJ2-2, reads DSGVTQTPKHLITATGQRVTLRCSPRSGDLSVYWYQQSLDQGLQFLIQYYNGEERAKGNILERFSAQQFPDLHSELNLSSLELGDSALYFCASSVGPRGRNTGELFFGEGSRLTVL.

The rearrangement uses TRBV2 and TRBJ2-1; 9 bases match TRBD2. The trim removed 5 bases at V and 4 bases at J, leaving 6 bases unmatched. CDR3 length: 15 residues. CDR1 and CDR2 from the germline V gene are SNHLY and FYNNEI. The CDR3 reads CASSRTSGRYNEQFF. The CDR3 nucleotides read TGTGCCAGCAGTCGAACTAGCGGGCGTTACAATGAGCAGTTCTTC.

This clonotype was counted only a few times. The chain is built from TRBV2 and TRBJ1-2; 7 bases agree with TRBD1. From germline, CDR1 is SNHLY and CDR2 FYNNEI. V lost 6 bases to trimming and J lost 8 bases; unmatched junction nucleotides: 24. CDR3 length: 18 residues. CDR3: CASSRLNYPTGVDSGYTF. The CDR3 DNA reads TGTGCCAGCAGCCGACTTAACTACCCTACAGGGGTTGACTCCGGCTACACCTTC.

Comment on this clonotype: It may be a read error: a sequence one base away is much more abundant. This chain uses TRBV5-1 with TRBJ2-7, with unresolved D. From germline, CDR1 is SGHRS and CDR2 YFSETQ. The length of the CDR3 is 14 residues. The CDR3 protein is CASGFSAATYEQYF. The CDR3 region has the DNA TGCGCCAGCGGCTTCTCGGCGGCGACCTACGAGCAGTACTTC.

Here the CDR3 DNA reads TGCGCCAGCAGCTTGGATCCAGGGACAGTGCCCCAGCATTTT. Amino acids: CASSLDPGTVPQHF. V and J are TRBV5-1 and TRBJ1-5; 7 bases are shared with TRBD1. The CDR3 covers 14 residues. The V gene end was trimmed by 0 bases and the J gene end by 9 bases; junction bases not matched to a gene: 6. The germline V gene encodes CDR1 SGHRS and CDR2 YFSETQ.

This clonotype appeared many times. The chain carries TRBV7-2 and TRBJ2-1; 8 positions match TRBD1. Looked up from germline, CDR1 is SGHTA and CDR2 is FQGNSA. The CDR3 sequence is 15 residues long. V lost 5 bases, J lost 5 bases, and 8 bases stayed unmatched. The CDR3 bases are TGTGCCAGCAGCAGAACAGGGGGAGGTAACAATGAGCAGTTCTTC. Its translation is CASSRTGGGNNEQFF.

This clonotype was seen at least ten times. The J gene is TRBJ1-1, the V gene TRBV5-1; D is undetermined. Germline V gene lookup returns CDR1 SGHRS and CDR2 YFSETQ. The CDR3 has 15 amino acids. Trimming stripped 0 bases from V and 4 bases from J, with 13 bases between. The CDR3 coding sequence is TGCGCCAGCAGCTTGGCAGAGCTTTTGGGCACTGAAGCTTTCTTT. Translation: CASSLAELLGTEAFF.

The sample holds a few counts of this clonotype. The V call is TRBV5-5, the J call TRBJ2-7; a possible D gene is TRBD1 (6 bases). Deletions cut 3 bases from V and 6 bases from J, with 10 bases between. Germline values: CDR1 SGHKS, CDR2 YYEKEE (reference sequence). This CDR3 contains 12 residues. CDR3 in amino acids: CASSSIGGEQYF. CDR3 in DNA: TGTGCCAGCAGCTCTATAGGGGGCGAGCAGTACTTC.

The chain employs TRBV20-1 and TRBJ2-5; TRBD1 is a possible D gene (5 bases). The CDR3 covers 15 residues. Germline CDR1 and CDR2: DFQATT and SNEGSKA (reference sequence). The ends were cut back, 0 bases at V and 0 bases at J, with 11 bases in the middle. The CDR3 here is CSARDTRAYQETQYF. CDR3 DNA sequence: TGCAGTGCTAGAGATACCAGGGCGTACCAAGAGACCCAGTACTTC.

This clonotype has ten or more counts. The V gene is TRBV2, the J gene TRBJ2-3, with 9 bases aligning to TRBD2. This CDR3 spans 16 amino acids. Trimming took 5 bases from V and 9 from J; bases not matched to a gene: 15. Germline lookup yields CDR1 SNHLY and CDR2 FYNNEI. The CDR3 loop is CASSSTSGGQEGTQYF. For the CDR3, the DNA is TGTGCCAGCAGTTCGACTAGCGGAGGCCAGGAAGGGACGCAGTATTTT.

This clonotype was detected ten times or more. This rearrangement joins TRBV20-1 to TRBJ2-4; TRBD1 matches at 8 bases. Looked up from germline, CDR1 is DFQATT and CDR2 is SNEGSKA (reference sequence). This CDR3 comprises 16 residues. The trim removed 6 bases at V and 0 bases at J, leaving 10 bases unmatched. CDR3 region: CSARLGTGGAKNIQYF. In DNA, the CDR3 is TGCAGTGCCCGCTTGGGAACAGGGGGAGCCAAAAACATTCAGTACTTC.

CDR3 nucleotides: TGCGCCAGCAGCCAAGAGGGGGCGCGCGGCACTGAAGCTTTCTTT. Encoded protein: CASSQEGARGTEAFF. This chain links TRBV4-1 with TRBJ1-1, with D tentatively TRBD1 (6 bases). With 0 bases removed from V and 4 bases from J, the gap between germline ends came to 12 bases. CDR3 length: 15 amino acids. Germline loops: CDR1 MGHRA, CDR2 YSYEKL.

This clonotype was observed many times. The V and J genes are TRBV2 and TRBJ2-2, with 8 bases lining up with TRBD2. J lost 6 bases, V lost 10 bases, and 7 bases had no gene match. Germline values: CDR1 SNHLY, CDR2 FYNNEI. The CDR3 has 13 residues. In DNA form, the CDR3 reads TGTGCCACCCGGGGGGGTCCTGCCGGGGAGCTGTTTTTT. This codes for CATRGGPAGELFF.

V gene TRBV28 combines with J gene TRBJ2-7, with TRBD2 matching 13 bases. V shed 5 bases and J 2 bases; nucleotides not matched to a gene: 6. CDR3 length: 16 residues. CDR1 MDHEN and CDR2 SYDVKM come from the germline V gene. The CDR3 here is CASSPRGTSGTYEQYF. The DNA for the CDR3 is TGTGCCAGCAGTCCTCGAGGGACTAGCGGGACCTACGAGCAGTACTTC.

The V call is TRBV19, the J call TRBJ1-6, with 7 bases matching TRBD1. V lost 2 bases to trimming and J lost 6 bases; unmatched junction nucleotides: 4. Per the germline V gene, CDR1 is LNHDA and CDR2 is SQIVND (reference sequence). The CDR3 runs to 15 residues. The CDR3 here is CASSINRDSNSPLHF. In DNA form, the CDR3 reads TGTGCCAGTAGTATAAATCGGGACAGTAATTCACCCCTCCACTTT.

This clonotype has a handful of counts. The rearrangement uses TRBV5-5 and TRBJ2-7; 12 nucleotides match TRBD2. Looked up from germline, CDR1 is SGHKS and CDR2 is YYEKEE (reference sequence). The J segment lost 0 bases and the V segment lost 6 bases, leaving 13 bases of the junction unmatched. The CDR3 is made up of 18 amino acids. DNA of the CDR3: TGTGCCAGCATCGCTTCCGGGACTAGCGGGTATAGCTCCTACGAGCAGTACTTC. Translation gives CASIASGTSGYSSYEQYF.

This clonotype has at least ten counts. The gene calls are TRBV5-1 and TRBJ2-5, with 8 positions matching TRBD2. CDR3 length: 14 residues. The junction had 5 bases not matched to a gene; V was cut back by 4 bases and J by 3 bases. Germline V gene data show CDR1 as SGHRS and CDR2 as YFSETQ. The CDR3 sequence is CASSLLTSEETQYF. For the CDR3, the DNA is TGCGCCAGCAGCCTGCTGACTAGCGAAGAGACCCAGTACTTC.

This clonotype was seen many times. This chain links TRBV3-1 with TRBJ1-1; D unclear. V dropped 4 bases and J dropped 1 base, with 7 bases sitting between them. Germline V lookup: CDR1 LGHDT, CDR2 YNNKEL (reference sequence). The CDR3 is 13 residues long. CDR3 loop: CASSPRTNTEAFF. The CDR3 DNA reads TGTGCCAGCAGCCCTAGGACGAACACTGAAGCTTTCTTT.

This clonotype was detected many times. V gene TRBV10-3 combines with J gene TRBJ2-3, with no clear D. With 1 base removed from V and 4 bases from J, the gap between germline ends came to 6 bases. The CDR3 sequence is 13 residues long. From germline, CDR1 is ENHRY and CDR2 SYGVKD. The CDR3 DNA sequence: TGTGCCATCAGTGAGTGGAATTCAGATACGCAGTATTTT. Protein sequence: CAISEWNSDTQYF.

This clonotype has at least ten counts. This sequence joins TRBV15 and TRBJ2-1; D uncertain. The germline V gene encodes CDR1 LNHNV and CDR2 YYDKDF (reference sequence). Trimming cost V 0 bases and J 9 bases, with 9 bases left between them. This CDR3 is 13 amino acids long. CDR3 in amino acids: CATSRDPTPEQFF. Written as DNA, the CDR3 is TGTGCCACCAGCAGAGATCCAACCCCTGAGCAGTTCTTC.

The V and J genes are TRBV29-1 and TRBJ2-3; D may be TRBD1 (5 bases). Deletions cut 4 bases from V and 5 bases from J, with 10 bases between. This CDR3 has 12 residues. Germline CDR1 SQVTM, CDR2 ANQGSEA. The CDR3 nucleotides are TGCAGCGTTGTGAAGGGGATAGATACGCAGTATTTT. Its translation is CSVVKGIDTQYF.

This chain uses TRBV10-3 with TRBJ1-2, with D perhaps TRBD1 (5 bases). Germline V gene lookup returns CDR1 ENHRY and CDR2 SYGVKD. The V end lost 6 bases, the J end lost 6 bases, and 14 bases lay between the germline ends. The CDR3 runs to 13 residues. In DNA, the CDR3 is TGTGCCATCAGGCAGGGTGATGAGAATGGCTACACCTTC. Translated: CAIRQGDENGYTF.

This clonotype was seen more than once but under ten times. This sequence joins TRBV12-3 or TRBV12-4 and TRBJ1-1, with 8 positions matching TRBD1. V lost 5 bases to trimming and J lost 1 base; unmatched junction nucleotides: 3. This CDR3 comprises 14 residues. CDR3 loop: CASSPGQENTEAFF. In DNA, the CDR3 is TGTGCCAGCAGTCCGGGACAGGAGAACACTGAAGCTTTCTTT.

This clonotype was counted many times. V is TRBV20-1 and J is TRBJ2-7; the D is unclear. Germline V gives CDR1 DFQATT, CDR2 SNEGSKA (reference sequence). The length of the CDR3 is 14 residues. Deletions cut 0 bases from V and 2 bases from J, with 11 bases between. CDR3 in amino acids: CSARDRVNPYEQYF. The CDR3 nucleotides are TGCAGTGCTAGAGATAGGGTAAACCCCTACGAGCAGTACTTC.

This clonotype came up a few times. This chain joins TRBV5-1 and TRBJ2-5; D remains ambiguous. The CDR3 extends over 13 amino acids. With 7 bases removed from V and 4 bases from J, the gap between germline ends came to 14 bases. Germline V gene lookup returns CDR1 SGHRS and CDR2 YFSETQ. For the CDR3, the DNA is TGCGCCAGCGGCGAGGAAGGGCCAGAGACCCAGTACTTC. This sequence encodes CASGEEGPETQYF.

This clonotype occurred many times. The chain combines TRBV6-1 with TRBJ2-7; tentative D call: TRBD2 (5 bases). The CDR3 loop spans 16 amino acids. CDR1 MNHNS and CDR2 SASEGT come from the germline V gene. The V end lost 1 base, the J end lost 2 bases, and 15 bases lay between the germline ends. The DNA for the CDR3 is TGTGCCAGCAGTGAAGATTCCACCGGAGGCCCCTACGAGCAGTACTTC. Residues: CASSEDSTGGPYEQYF.

The V gene is TRBV20-1, the J gene TRBJ1-1; D not certain. The germline gives CDR1 DFQATT, CDR2 SNEGSKA (reference sequence). With 5 bases removed from V and 2 bases from J, the gap between germline ends came to 12 bases. The CDR3 has 13 residues. The CDR3 DNA follows: TGCAGTGCTGATAGGACGGCAAACACTGAAGCTTTCTTT. The encoded protein is CSADRTANTEAFF.

This clonotype was observed many times. This chain joins TRBV25-1 and TRBJ1-2; D uncertain. The CDR3 has 13 amino acids. CDR1 and CDR2 (germline): MGHDK, SYGVNS. Trimming removed 1 base at V and 8 bases at J, with 11 bases between. The CDR3 here is CASSESDLGGYTF. In nucleotides, the CDR3 is TGTGCCAGCAGTGAATCGGACCTGGGAGGCTACACCTTC.

This clonotype occurred many times. The rearrangement joins TRBV5-1 to TRBJ2-1; 9 positions match TRBD2. Trimming took 2 bases from V and 8 from J; bases not matched to a gene: 2. This CDR3 has 13 amino acids. Germline V lookup: CDR1 SGHRS, CDR2 YFSETQ. The CDR3 bases are TGCGCCAGCAGCTTAGCGGGGGGCCATGAGCAGTTCTTC. This gives the protein CASSLAGGHEQFF.